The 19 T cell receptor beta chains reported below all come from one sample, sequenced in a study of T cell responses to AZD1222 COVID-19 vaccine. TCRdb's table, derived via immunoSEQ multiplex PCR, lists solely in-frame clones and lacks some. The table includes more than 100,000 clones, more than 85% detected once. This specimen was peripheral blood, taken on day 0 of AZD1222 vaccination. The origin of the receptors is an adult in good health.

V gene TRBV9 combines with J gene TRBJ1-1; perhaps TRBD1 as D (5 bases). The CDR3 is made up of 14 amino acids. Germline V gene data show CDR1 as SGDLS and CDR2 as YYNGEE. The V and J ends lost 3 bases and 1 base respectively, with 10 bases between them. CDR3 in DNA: TGTGCCAGCAGCGGACAGCCTCCGAACACTGAAGCTTTCTTT. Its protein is CASSGQPPNTEAFF.

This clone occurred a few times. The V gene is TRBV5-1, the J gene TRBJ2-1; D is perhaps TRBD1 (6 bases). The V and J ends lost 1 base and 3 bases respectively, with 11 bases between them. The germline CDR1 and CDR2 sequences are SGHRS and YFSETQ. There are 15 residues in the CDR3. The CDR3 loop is CASSLNRVVYNEQFF. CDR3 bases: TGCGCCAGCAGCTTGAACAGGGTGGTCTACAATGAGCAGTTCTTC.

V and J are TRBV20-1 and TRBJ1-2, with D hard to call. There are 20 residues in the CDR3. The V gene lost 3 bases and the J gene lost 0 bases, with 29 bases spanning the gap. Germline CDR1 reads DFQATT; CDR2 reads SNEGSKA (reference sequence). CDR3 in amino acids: CSASIEVPGFFYVANYGYTF. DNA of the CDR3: TGCAGTGCTAGTATTGAGGTCCCTGGGTTTTTTTACGTAGCTAACTATGGCTACACCTTC.

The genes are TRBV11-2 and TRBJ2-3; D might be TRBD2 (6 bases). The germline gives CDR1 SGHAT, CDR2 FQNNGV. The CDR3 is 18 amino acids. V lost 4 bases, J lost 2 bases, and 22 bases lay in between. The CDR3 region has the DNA TGTGCCAGCAGCTCCTCGAAACCCTCTAGCGCCCTCACAGATACGCAGTATTTT. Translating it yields CASSSSKPSSALTDTQYF.

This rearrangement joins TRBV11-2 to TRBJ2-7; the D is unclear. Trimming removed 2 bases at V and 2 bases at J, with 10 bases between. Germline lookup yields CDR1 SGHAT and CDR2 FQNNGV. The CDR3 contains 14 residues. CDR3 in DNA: TGTGCCAGCAGCTTAATCCGGGCCCCCTACGAGCAGTACTTC. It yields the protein CASSLIRAPYEQYF. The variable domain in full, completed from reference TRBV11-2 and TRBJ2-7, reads EAGVAQSPRYKIIEKRQSVAFWCNPISGHATLYWYQQILGQGPKLLIQFQNNGVVDDSQLPKDRFSAERLKGVDSTLKIQPAKLEDSAVYLCASSLIRAPYEQYFGPGTRLTVT.

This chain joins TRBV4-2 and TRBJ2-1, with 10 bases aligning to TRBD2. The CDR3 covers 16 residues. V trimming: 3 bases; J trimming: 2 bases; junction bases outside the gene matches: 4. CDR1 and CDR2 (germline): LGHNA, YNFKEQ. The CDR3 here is CASSQFLAGAYNEQFF. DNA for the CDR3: TGTGCCAGCAGCCAGTTCCTAGCGGGAGCCTACAATGAGCAGTTCTTC.

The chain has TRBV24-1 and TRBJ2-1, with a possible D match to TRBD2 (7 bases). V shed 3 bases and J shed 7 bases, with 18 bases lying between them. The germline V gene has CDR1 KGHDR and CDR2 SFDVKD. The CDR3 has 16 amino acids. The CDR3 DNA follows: TGTGCCACCAGTGATATGGGGGCGGGAGTCCCAAATGAGCAGTTCTTC. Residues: CATSDMGAGVPNEQFF.

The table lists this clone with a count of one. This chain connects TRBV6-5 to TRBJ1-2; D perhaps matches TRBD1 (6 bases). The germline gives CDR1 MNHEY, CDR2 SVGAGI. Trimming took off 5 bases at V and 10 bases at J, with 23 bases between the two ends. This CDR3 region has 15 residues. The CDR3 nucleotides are TGTGCCAGCAGTCCGGCCCCTGGGGGAGGGGGTCCCTACACCTTC. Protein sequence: CASSPAPGGGGPYTF.

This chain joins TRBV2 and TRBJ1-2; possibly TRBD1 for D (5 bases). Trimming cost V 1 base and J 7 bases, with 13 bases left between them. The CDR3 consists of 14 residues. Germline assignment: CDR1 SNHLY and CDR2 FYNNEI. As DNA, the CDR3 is TGTGCCAGCAGTGAAGGGGGCTTATGGGTTGGCTACACCTTC. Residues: CASSEGGLWVGYTF.

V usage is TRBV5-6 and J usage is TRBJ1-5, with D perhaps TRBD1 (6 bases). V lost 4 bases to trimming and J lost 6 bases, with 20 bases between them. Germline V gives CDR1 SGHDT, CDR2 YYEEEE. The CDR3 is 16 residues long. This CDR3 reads CASSLGAGARSQPQHF. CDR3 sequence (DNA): TGTGCCAGCAGCCTAGGAGCGGGGGCGCGAAGTCAGCCCCAGCATTTT.

This chain's CDR3 is CASSPTIPSTDTQYF. CDR3 nucleotide sequence: TGTGCCAGCAGCCCAACAATACCTAGCACAGATACGCAGTATTTT. This chain links TRBV7-9 with TRBJ2-3; unclear D gene. Looked up from germline, CDR1 is SEHNR and CDR2 is FQNEAQ (reference sequence). V was trimmed by 5 bases and J by 0 bases, leaving 12 bases between them. The CDR3 covers 15 residues.

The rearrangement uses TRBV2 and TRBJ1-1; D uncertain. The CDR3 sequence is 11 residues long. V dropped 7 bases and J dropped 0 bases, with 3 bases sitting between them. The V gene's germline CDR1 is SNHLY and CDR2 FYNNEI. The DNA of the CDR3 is TGTGCCAGCATTCTGAACACTGAAGCTTTCTTT. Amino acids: CASILNTEAFF.

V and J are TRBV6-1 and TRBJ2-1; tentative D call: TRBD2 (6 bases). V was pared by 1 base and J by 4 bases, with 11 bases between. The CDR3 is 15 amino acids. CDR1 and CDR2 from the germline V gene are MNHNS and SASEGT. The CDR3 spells CASSEVGGNYNEQFF. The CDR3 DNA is TGTGCCAGCAGTGAAGTGGGGGGAAATTACAATGAGCAGTTCTTC.

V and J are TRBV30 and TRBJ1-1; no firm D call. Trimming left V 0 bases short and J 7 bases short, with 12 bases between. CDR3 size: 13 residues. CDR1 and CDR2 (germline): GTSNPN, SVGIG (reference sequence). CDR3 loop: CAWSVRGAGEAFF. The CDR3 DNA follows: TGTGCCTGGAGTGTACGGGGTGCGGGTGAAGCTTTCTTT.

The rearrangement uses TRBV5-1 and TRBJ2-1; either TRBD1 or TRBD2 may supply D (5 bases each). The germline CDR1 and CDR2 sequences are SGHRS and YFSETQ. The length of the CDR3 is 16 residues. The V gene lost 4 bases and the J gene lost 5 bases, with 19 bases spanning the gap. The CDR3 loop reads CASSLAARDPHNEQFF. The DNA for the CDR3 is TGCGCCAGCAGCCTGGCCGCCCGGGACCCTCACAATGAGCAGTTCTTC.

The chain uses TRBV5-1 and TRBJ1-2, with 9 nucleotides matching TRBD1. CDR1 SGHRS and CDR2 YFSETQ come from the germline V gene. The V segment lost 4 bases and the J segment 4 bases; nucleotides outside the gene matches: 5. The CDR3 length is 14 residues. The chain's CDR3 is CASSRDRVGYGYTF. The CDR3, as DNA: TGCGCCAGCAGCAGGGACAGGGTCGGCTATGGCTACACCTTC.

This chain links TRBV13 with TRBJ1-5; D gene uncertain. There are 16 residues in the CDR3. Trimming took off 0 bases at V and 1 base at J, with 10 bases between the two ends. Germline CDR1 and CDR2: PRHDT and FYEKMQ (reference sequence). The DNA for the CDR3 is TGTGCCAGCAGCTTAGGGGGGAGTGGAAGCAATCAGCCCCAGCATTTT. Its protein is CASSLGGSGSNQPQHF.

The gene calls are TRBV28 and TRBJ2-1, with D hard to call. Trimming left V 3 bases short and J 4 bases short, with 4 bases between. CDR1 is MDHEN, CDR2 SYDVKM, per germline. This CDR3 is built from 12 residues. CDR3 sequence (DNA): TGTGCCAGCAGTTTTGGGTACAATGAGCAGTTCTTC. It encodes CASSFGYNEQFF.

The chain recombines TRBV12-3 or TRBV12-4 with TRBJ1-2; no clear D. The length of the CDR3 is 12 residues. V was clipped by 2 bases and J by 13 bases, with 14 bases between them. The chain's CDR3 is CASSLNLETGTF. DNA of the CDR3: TGTGCCAGCAGTTTAAATCTGGAGACCGGCACCTTC.